This TCR beta chain derives from a study of CD8 T cells in ankylosing spondylitis. Overall study findings and caveats: Among TCR beta sequences, a motif of 7 to 9 highly homologous variants appeared characteristic of ankylosing spondylitis blood. In the blood and synovial fluid of reactive arthritis, some motif variants had been previously reported. Matched ankylosing spondylitis synovial fluid reportedly contained a significantly enriched population of disease-linked clones. CD8+ disease-linked clones were present at relatively low frequencies in blood.

Quantitative 5'-RACE with molecular barcodes produced the TCR beta libraries. In TCRdb, the 5' RACE reads were re-called with MiXCR into one record per CDR3 protein. The sample has about 700,000 distinct CDR3 sequences, 19% seen once. Worth noting for this clonotype: The target antigen is unknown.

Germline CDR1 ENHRY, CDR2 SYGVKD. J gave up 6 bases and V 10 bases, and 12 bases lay outside the gene matches. This CDR3 is 14 amino acids long. The sequencing sample was made of blood, either unsorted or a sorted T cell fraction (not recorded which). The clonotype comes from a male donor with ankylosing spondylitis. The chain joins TRBV10-3 to TRBJ2-1; TRBD1 agrees at 7 bases. CDR3 residues: CATIGTALGNEQFF. DNA of the CDR3: TGTGCCACCATTGGGACAGCCCTGGGCAATGAGCAGTTCTTC.